This T cell receptor (beta chain) stems from a study of shared clonotypes between healthy human individuals. About the research overall: The cohort had a couple of women and a few men, ages 18 to 49.

Healthy HIV-negative adults without recent acute infections or vaccinations served as donors. Naive CD45RA+ and memory CD45RA-negative subsets were split from CD4+ cells. The CDR3 length is 16 residues. Trimming removed 0 bases from V and 5 bases from J, with 17 bases in between. Germline V gives CDR1 GTSNPN, CDR2 SVGIG (reference sequence). The protocol was immunoSEQ multiplex PCR, while the TCRdb copy is restricted to in-frame clones and leaves out a portion. The sample contains approximately 1.1 million clones, about 84% of which appear only once. The sequence was obtained from a man aged 18-30 years in good health. Some clones in this sample may be carry-over from other donors' samples. The chain recombines TRBV30 with TRBJ1-5, with a weak D call TRBD1 (5 bases). The sample consisted of memory CD4+ T cells from PBMCs. Subset denoted: CD45RA-negative fraction. The CDR3 coding sequence is TGTGCCTGGAGTGTATACCCCCCGAGAGGGGATCAGCCCCAGCATTTT. The encoded protein is CAWSVYPPRGDQPQHF.